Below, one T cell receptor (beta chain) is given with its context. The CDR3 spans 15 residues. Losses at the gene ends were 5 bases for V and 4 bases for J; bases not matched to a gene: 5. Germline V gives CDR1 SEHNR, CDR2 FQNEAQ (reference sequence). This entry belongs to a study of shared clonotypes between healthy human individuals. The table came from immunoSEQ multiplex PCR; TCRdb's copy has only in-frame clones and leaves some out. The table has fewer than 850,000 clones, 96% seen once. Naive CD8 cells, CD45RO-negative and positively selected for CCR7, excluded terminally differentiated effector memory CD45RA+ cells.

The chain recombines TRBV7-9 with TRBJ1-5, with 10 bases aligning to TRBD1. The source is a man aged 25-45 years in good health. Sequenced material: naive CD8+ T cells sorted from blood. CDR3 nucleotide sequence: TGTGCCAGCAGCATATCGGGACAGGGGAATCAGCCCCAGCATTTT. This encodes CASSISGQGNQPQHF.